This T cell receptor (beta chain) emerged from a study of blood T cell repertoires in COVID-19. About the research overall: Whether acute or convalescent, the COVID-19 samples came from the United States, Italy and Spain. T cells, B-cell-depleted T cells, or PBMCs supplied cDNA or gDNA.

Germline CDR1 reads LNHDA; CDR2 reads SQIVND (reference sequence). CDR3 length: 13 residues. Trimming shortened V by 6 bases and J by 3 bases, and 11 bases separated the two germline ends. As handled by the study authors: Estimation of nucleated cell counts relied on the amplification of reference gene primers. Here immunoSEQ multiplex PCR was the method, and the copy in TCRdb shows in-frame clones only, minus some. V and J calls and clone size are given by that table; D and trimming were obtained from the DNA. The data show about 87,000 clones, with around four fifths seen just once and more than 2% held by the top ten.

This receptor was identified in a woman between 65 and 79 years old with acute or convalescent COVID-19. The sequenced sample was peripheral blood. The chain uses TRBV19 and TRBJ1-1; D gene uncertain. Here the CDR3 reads CASSLNTDTEAFF. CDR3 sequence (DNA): TGTGCCAGTAGCCTTAATACGGACACTGAAGCTTTCTTT.